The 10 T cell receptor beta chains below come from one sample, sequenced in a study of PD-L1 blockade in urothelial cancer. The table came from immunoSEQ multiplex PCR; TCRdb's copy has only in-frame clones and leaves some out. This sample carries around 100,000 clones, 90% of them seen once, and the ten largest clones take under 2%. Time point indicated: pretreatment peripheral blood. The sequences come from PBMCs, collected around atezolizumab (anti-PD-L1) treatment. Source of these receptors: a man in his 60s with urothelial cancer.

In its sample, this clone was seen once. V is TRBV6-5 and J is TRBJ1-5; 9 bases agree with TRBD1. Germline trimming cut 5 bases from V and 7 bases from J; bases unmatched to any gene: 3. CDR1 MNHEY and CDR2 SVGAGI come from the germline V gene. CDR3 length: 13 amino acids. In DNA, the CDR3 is TGTGCCAGCAGTGAGGACAGGGGCCAGCCCCAGCATTTT. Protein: CASSEDRGQPQHF.

CDR3 in amino acids: CASSQDLRAGELFF. CDR3 DNA sequence: TGCGCCAGCAGCCAAGACTTGAGGGCCGGGGAGCTGTTTTTT. V usage is TRBV4-3 and J usage is TRBJ2-2; tentative D call: TRBD2 (5 bases). The germline V gene has CDR1 LGHNA and CDR2 YSLEER. Between the trimmed V and J ends, which lost 0 bases and 6 bases, there was a span of 8 bases. The CDR3 is 14 residues long.

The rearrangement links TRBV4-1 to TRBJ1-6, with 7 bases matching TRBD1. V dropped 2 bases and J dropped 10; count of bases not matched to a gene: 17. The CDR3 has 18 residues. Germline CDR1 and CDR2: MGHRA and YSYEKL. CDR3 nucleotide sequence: TGCGCCAGCAGCCAACTAATGATCTTGACAGGGAGTAACTCACCCCTCCACTTT. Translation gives CASSQLMILTGSNSPLHF.

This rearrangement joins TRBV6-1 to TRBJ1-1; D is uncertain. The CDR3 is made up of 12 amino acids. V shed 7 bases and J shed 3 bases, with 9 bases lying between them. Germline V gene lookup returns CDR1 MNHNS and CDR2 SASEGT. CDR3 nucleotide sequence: TGTGCCAGCATGAACAGATACACTGAAGCTTTCTTT. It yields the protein CASMNRYTEAFF.

CDR3 loop: CASRGATADTQYF. As DNA, the CDR3 is TGTGCCAGTAGGGGGGCGACGGCAGATACGCAGTATTTT. V is TRBV19 and J is TRBJ2-3; D may be TRBD1 (6 bases). Germline V CDR1 and CDR2: LNHDA, SQIVND (reference sequence). Trimming removed 6 bases at V and 4 bases at J, with 11 bases between. The CDR3 spans 13 residues.

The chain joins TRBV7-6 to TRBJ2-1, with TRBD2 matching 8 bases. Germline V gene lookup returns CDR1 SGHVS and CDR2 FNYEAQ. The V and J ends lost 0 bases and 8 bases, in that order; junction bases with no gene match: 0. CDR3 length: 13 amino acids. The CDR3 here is CASSLATSDEQFF. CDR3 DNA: TGTGCCAGCAGCTTAGCGACTAGCGATGAGCAGTTCTTC.

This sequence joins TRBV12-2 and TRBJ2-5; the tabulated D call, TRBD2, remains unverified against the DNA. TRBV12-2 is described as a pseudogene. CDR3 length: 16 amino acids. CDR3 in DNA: TGTGCAAGTCGCCGGACTAGCGGGGGGCTTCAAGAGACCCAGTACTTC. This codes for CASRRTSGGLQETQYF.

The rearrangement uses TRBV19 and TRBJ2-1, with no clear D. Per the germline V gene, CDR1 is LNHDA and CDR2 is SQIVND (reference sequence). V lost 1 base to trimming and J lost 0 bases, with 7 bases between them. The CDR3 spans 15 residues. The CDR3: CASSIGSFSYNEQFF. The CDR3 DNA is TGTGCCAGTAGTATAGGCAGTTTCTCCTACAATGAGCAGTTCTTC. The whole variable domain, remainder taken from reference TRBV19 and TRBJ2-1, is DGGITQSPKYLFRKEGQNVTLSCEQNLNHDAMYWYRQDPGQGLRLIYYSQIVNDFQKGDIAEGYSVSREKKESFPLTVTSAQKNPTAFYLCASSIGSFSYNEQFFGPGTRLTVL.

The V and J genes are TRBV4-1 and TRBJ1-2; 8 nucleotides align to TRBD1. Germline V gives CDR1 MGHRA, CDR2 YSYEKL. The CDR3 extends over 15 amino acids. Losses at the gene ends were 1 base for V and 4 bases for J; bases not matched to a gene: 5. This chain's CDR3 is CASSQVGQALYGYTF. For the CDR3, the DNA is TGCGCCAGCAGCCAAGTGGGACAGGCACTCTATGGCTACACCTTC.

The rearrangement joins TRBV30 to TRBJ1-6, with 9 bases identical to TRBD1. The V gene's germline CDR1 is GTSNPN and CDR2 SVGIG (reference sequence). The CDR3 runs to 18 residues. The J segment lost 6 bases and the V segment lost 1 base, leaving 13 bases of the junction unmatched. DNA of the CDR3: TGTGCCTGGAGTGAGGGGACAGGGATCGTTCGGGGTAATTCACCCCTCCACTTT. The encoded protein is CAWSEGTGIVRGNSPLHF.